This entry features one TCR beta chain sequence. The antigen is undetermined. The CDR3 runs 17 residues. The trim removed 5 bases at V and 1 base at J, leaving 12 bases unmatched. Germline assignment: CDR1 SGHRS and CDR2 YFSETQ. These data come from a study of shared clonotypes between healthy human individuals. Study-level background: Donors had three CD4 naive, three CD4 memory, two CD8 naive and one CD8 memory plate apiece.

Regarding the study as a whole: When naive CD4 clonotypes were compared across several donors, approximately 5% were shared.

Profiling relied on immunoSEQ multiplex PCR, and the TCRdb table lists in-frame clones only, not all of them. The sample has nearly 600,000 clones; 95% are singletons. Terminally differentiated effector memory CD45RA+ cells were excluded from the naive CD8 cells, which were CD45RO-negative and positively selected for CCR7. The clonotype comes from a woman aged 25 to 39 in good health. V and J are TRBV5-1 and TRBJ2-3, with 8 bases fitting TRBD2. Sequenced: naive CD8+ T cells sorted from blood. CDR3 region: CASSIAGAGECTDTQYF. The CDR3 bases are TGCGCCAGCAGTATTGCCGGAGCGGGAGAGTGCACAGATACGCAGTATTTT.